The subject of this entry is one T cell receptor beta chain. This CDR3 is 13 amino acids long. The ends were cut back, 4 bases at V and 0 bases at J, with 7 bases in the middle. Germline V gives CDR1 MNHEY, CDR2 SVGAGI. This record comes from a study of OX40 agonist ivuxolimab in advanced cancers. Overall study context: Three patients, one with hepatocellular carcinoma and two with cutaneous melanoma, achieved partial responses.

Measured with immunoSEQ multiplex PCR; TCRdb has only the in-frame clones, and not every one. Found here are about 66,000 clones, approximately 90% of them singletons; the top ten hold around 2.2%. The receptor was isolated from an adult with an advanced solid tumor such as melanoma, head and neck, liver or kidney cancer. The source was CD4+ or CD8+ T cells sorted from blood, collected in a trial of the OX40 agonist ivuxolimab. This chain connects TRBV6-5 to TRBJ2-7; D remains unclear. CDR3: CASSSPTSYEQYF. The DNA for the CDR3 is TGTGCCAGCAGTTCGCCTACCTCCTACGAGCAGTACTTC.